These T cell receptor beta chains were read from a single sample in a study of CD4 T cells in relation to SARS-CoV-2 and coronaviruses. Antigens for these TCRs are unknown. Assay: immunoSEQ multiplex PCR; the TCRdb copy retains only in-frame clones and omits some. The sample has around 15,000 clones; around three quarters are singletons. Sequenced: CD4+ T cells from PBMCs, cultured in vitro. The receptor source for this set is a human donor in good health. The CDR3 runs from the conserved cysteine through the conserved F or W. The D gene is left open where the match is weak. Where a row states a size, it is once, few, many or the class of an expanded clone; other rows omit it.

d_gene	v_gene	abundance	j_gene	CDR3nt	CDR3aa
TRBD1	TRBV4-3	.	TRBJ2-7	TGCGCCAGCAGCCAAGGTTTAAAAGGGGGCGACTACGAGCAGTACTTC	CASSQGLKGGDYEQYF
.	TRBV3-1/TRBV3-2	.	TRBJ2-7	TGTGCCAGCAGCCAAGAGAGCGACCCTCGCTCCTACGAGCAGTACTTC	CASSQESDPRSYEQYF
TRBD1	TRBV6-5	.	TRBJ2-5	TGTGCCAGCAGTCAACGGACAGGCGAGACCCAGTACTTC	CASSQRTGETQYF
TRBD2	TRBV30	.	TRBJ2-7	TGTGCCTGGAACCCCCGAGCGGGAACAAACTACGAGCAGTACTTC	CAWNPRAGTNYEQYF
TRBD2	TRBV7-9	.	TRBJ2-1	TGTGCCAGCAGCTCAGGACTAGCGGGGATCTCCTACAATGAGCAGTTCTTC	CASSSGLAGISYNEQFF
.	TRBV27	.	TRBJ2-7	TGTGCCAGCCGCCTCAACCCGACGGGGCCCGAGCAGTACTTC	CASRLNPTGPEQYF
TRBD1	TRBV19	.	TRBJ2-3	TGTGCCAGTAGTCCTCTGAGGGGGCCTACGCAGTATTTT	CASSPLRGPTQYF
.	TRBV4-1	once	TRBJ2-3	TGCGCCAGCACGAAAGACCAGACTTCTACGCAGTATTTT	CASTKDQTSTQYF
.	TRBV7-8	.	TRBJ1-1	TGTGCCAGCAGCTTAGGGGGAGGGTCAGGGGTGTACACTGAAGCTTTCTTT	CASSLGGGSGVYTEAFF
.	TRBV19	.	TRBJ2-5	TGTGCCAGTAGTGACCAGGGATTTGGCACAGAGACCCAGTACTTC	CASSDQGFGTETQYF
.	TRBV7-9	few	TRBJ1-3	TGTGCCAGCAGGTCCAAGGCTGAGAACACCATATATTTT	CASRSKAENTIYF
.	TRBV6-5	.	TRBJ1-5	TGTGCCAGCCACTTCGGGGGCAATCAGCCCCAGCATTTT	CASHFGGNQPQHF
.	TRBV5-6	.	TRBJ1-4	TGTGCCAGCAGTTCACGACCCGGGGTAGAAAAACTGTTTTTT	CASSSRPGVEKLFF
.	TRBV3-1/TRBV3-2	few	TRBJ2-7	TGTGCCAGCAGCCTGGGGCAGGTCCGCTCCTACGAGCAGTACTTC	CASSLGQVRSYEQYF
TRBD1	TRBV19	.	TRBJ2-2	TGTGCCAGTAGTCAGACAGGGGCCACCGGGGAGCTGTTTTTT	CASSQTGATGELFF
TRBD2	TRBV5-5	.	TRBJ2-7	TGTGCCAGCAGCTTGGCCCTTACTAGCGGGGCCTCCTACGAGCAGTACTTC	CASSLALTSGASYEQYF
.	TRBV12-5	.	TRBJ2-5	TGTGCTAGTGGTTTGAACCAAGAGACCCAGTACTTC	CASGLNQETQYF
.	TRBV4-1	.	TRBJ2-7	TGCGCCAGCAGCCAAAGCAGTTGGGGTCCCTACGAGCAGTACTTC	CASSQSSWGPYEQYF
TRBD2	TRBV5-1	.	TRBJ2-7	TGCGCCAGCAGGGGACTAGCGGGAGAGACCTACGAGCAGTACTTC	CASRGLAGETYEQYF
.	TRBV7-9	.	TRBJ2-7	TGTGCCAGCAGTATCCTGGGTGAGGGGAGTTGGTACGAGCAGTACTTC	CASSILGEGSWYEQYF
.	TRBV7-7	.	TRBJ2-5	TGTGCCAGCAGCTCTGACCTCGTACAGACCCAGTACTTC	CASSSDLVQTQYF
TRBD2	TRBV2	.	TRBJ2-3	TGTGCCAGCACTCAGGGCCTAGCGGACACAGATACGCAGTATTTT	CASTQGLADTDTQYF
.	TRBV6-5	.	TRBJ2-7	TGTGCCAGCAGCCGCGTCAGGAGCTCCTACGAGCAGTACTTC	CASSRVRSSYEQYF
.	TRBV9	.	TRBJ2-7	TGTGCCAGCAGCGTTGCGTCCGGGACATCCCCCTACGAGCAGTACTTC	CASSVASGTSPYEQYF
TRBD2	TRBV5-4	.	TRBJ2-1	TGTGCCAGCAGCTTGGTTTCTAGCGGGGGCAATGGGCAGTTCTTC	CASSLVSSGGNGQFF
.	TRBV6-4	.	TRBJ2-7	TGTGCCAGCAGTGCCCTGGAGCAAGGGTACGAGCAGTACTTC	CASSALEQGYEQYF
.	TRBV28	once	TRBJ1-2	TGTGCCAGCAGTTTAGGACTTTATGGCTACACCTTC	CASSLGLYGYTF
.	TRBV2	few	TRBJ1-4	TGTGCCAGCAGTGAAAGGAGCTCAGCAACTAATGAAAAACTGTTTTTT	CASSERSSATNEKLFF
.	TRBV6-6	.	TRBJ1-1	TGTGCCAGCAGTTACCCGACACAGTCAGAAGCTTTCTTT	CASSYPTQSEAFF
.	TRBV4-3	.	TRBJ2-3	TGCGCCAGCAGCCAAGAGGTTGCGGGGCGCACAGATACGCAGTATTTT	CASSQEVAGRTDTQYF
TRBD2	TRBV19	.	TRBJ2-7	TGTGCCAGTAGCGGACTAGCGGGGACCTACGAGCAGTACTTC	CASSGLAGTYEQYF
.	TRBV12-3/TRBV12-4	.	TRBJ2-7	TGTGCCAGCAGATACGGGCCCACCTACGAGCAGTACTTC	CASRYGPTYEQYF
.	TRBV6-5	once	TRBJ1-2	TGTGCCAGCAGTTACTCGGGAGTTAACTATGGCTACACCTTC	CASSYSGVNYGYTF
.	TRBV30	.	TRBJ2-5	TGTGCCTGGAGCGGGACCAGTGGGGAGACCCAGTACTTC	CAWSGTSGETQYF
.	TRBV7-9	few	TRBJ1-2	TGTGCCAGCAGCGTGCTCTGGGCGAACTATGGCTACACCTTC	CASSVLWANYGYTF
.	TRBV30	.	TRBJ1-3	TGTGCCTGGGCCCTAGGTGGAAACACCATATATTTT	CAWALGGNTIYF
.	TRBV19	.	TRBJ2-5	TGTGCCAGTAGTTCCGGGACTCCGCAAGAGACCCAGTACTTC	CASSSGTPQETQYF
.	TRBV2	.	TRBJ1-1	TGTGCCAGCTCCTCGATCCCGGGGAACACTGAAGCTTTCTTT	CASSSIPGNTEAFF
.	TRBV28	.	TRBJ1-2	TGTGCCAGCAGTTTCGGGGGGGGGTATGGCTACACCTTC	CASSFGGGYGYTF